Shown below are 3 T cell receptor beta chains from a single sample sequenced in a study of blood T cell repertoires in COVID-19. Here immunoSEQ multiplex PCR was the method, and the copy in TCRdb shows in-frame clones only, minus some. The table lists roughly 100,000 clones, around 90% of them singletons, with approximately 3.5% in the top ten. Sequencing used peripheral blood. These receptors were obtained from a woman in her fifties or sixties with acute or convalescent COVID-19.

V is TRBV19 and J is TRBJ1-1; TRBD1 agrees at 9 bases. Per the germline V gene, CDR1 is LNHDA and CDR2 is SQIVND (reference sequence). V gave up 11 bases and J gave up 0 bases; unmatched junction bases: 7. CDR3 length: 14 residues. CDR3 bases: TGTGCCTCCAGACAGGGGGTCATGAACACTGAAGCTTTCTTT. Protein: CASRQGVMNTEAFF.

J is TRBJ1-1 and V is TRBV5-1, with 10 bases aligning to TRBD1. J lost 2 bases, V lost 4 bases, and 5 bases had no gene match. Germline CDR1 is SGHRS and CDR2 is YFSETQ. There are 15 residues in the CDR3. The CDR3 DNA reads as TGCGCCAGCAGCGTGGGACAGGGGATTAACACTGAAGCTTTCTTT. Translation: CASSVGQGINTEAFF.

V usage is TRBV9 and J usage is TRBJ2-5; TRBD2 aligns across 9 bases. The V segment lost 1 base and the J segment 5 bases; nucleotides outside the gene matches: 6. The V gene's germline CDR1 is SGDLS and CDR2 YYNGEE. The CDR3 loop spans 15 amino acids. The CDR3 spells CASSVRAGGPETQYF. The CDR3 DNA reads as TGTGCCAGCAGCGTAAGGGCGGGAGGGCCTGAGACCCAGTACTTC.